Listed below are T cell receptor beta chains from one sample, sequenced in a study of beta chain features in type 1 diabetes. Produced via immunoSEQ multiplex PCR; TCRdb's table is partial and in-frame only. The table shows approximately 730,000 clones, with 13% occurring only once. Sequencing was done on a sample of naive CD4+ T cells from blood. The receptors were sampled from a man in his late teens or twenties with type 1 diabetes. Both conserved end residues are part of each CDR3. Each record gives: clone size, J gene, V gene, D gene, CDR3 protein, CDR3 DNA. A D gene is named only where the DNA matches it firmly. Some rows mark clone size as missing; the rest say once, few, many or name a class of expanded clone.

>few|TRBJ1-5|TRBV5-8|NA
CASSLTTANQPQHF
TGTGCCAGCAGCTTGACGACAGCCAATCAGCCCCAGCATTTT
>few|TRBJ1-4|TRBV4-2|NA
CASSRGGNNEKLFF
TGTGCCAGCAGCCGGGGAGGAAATAATGAAAAACTGTTTTTT
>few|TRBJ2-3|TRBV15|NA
CATSAGSADTQYF
TGTGCCACCAGCGCGGGATCGGCAGATACGCAGTATTTT
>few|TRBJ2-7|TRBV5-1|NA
CASSPLDGSYEQYF
TGCGCCAGCAGCCCGTTGGACGGATCCTACGAGCAGTACTTC
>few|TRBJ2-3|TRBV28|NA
CASSRPQDFTDTQYF
TGTGCCAGCAGTCGACCTCAGGACTTCACAGATACGCAGTATTTT
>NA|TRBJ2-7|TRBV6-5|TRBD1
CASSRQGSTYEQYF
TGTGCCAGCAGTAGACAGGGTTCAACCTACGAGCAGTACTTC
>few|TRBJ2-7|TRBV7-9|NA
CASRQTTDSYEQYF
TGTGCCAGCAGGCAAACGACGGACTCCTACGAGCAGTACTTC
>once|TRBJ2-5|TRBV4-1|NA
CASSRLPTVPEETQYF
TGCGCCAGCAGCCGGCTCCCGACTGTACCCGAAGAGACCCAGTACTTC
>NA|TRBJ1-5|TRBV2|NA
CASSLGEPQHF
TGTGCCAGCAGTCTAGGTGAGCCCCAGCATTTT
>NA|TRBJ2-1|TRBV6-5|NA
CASSYYGSNEQFF
TGTGCCAGCAGTTACTATGGGAGCAATGAGCAGTTCTTC